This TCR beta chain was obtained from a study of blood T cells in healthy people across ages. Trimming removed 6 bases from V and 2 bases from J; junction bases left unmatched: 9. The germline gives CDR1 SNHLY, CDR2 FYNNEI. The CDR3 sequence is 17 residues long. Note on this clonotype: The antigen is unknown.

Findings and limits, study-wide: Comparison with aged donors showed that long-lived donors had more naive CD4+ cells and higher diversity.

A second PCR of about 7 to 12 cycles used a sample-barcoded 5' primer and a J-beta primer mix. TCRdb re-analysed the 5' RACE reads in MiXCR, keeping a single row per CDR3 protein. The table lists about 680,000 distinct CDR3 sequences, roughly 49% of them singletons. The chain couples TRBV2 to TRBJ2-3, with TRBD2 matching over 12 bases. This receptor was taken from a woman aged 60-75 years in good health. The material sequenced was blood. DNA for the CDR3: TGTGCCAGCAGCCCTCTAGCGGGAGGGCCCCCCACAGATACGCAGTATTTT. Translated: CASSPLAGGPPTDTQYF.